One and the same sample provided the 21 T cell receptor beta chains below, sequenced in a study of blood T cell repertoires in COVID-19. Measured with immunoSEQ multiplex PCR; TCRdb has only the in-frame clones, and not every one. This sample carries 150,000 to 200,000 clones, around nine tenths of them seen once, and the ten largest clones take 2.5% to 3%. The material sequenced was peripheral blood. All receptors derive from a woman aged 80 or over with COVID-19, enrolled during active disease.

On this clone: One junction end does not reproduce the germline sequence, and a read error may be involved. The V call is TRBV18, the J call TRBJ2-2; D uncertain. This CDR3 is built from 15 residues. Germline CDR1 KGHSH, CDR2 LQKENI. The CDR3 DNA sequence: TGTGCCAGCTCCCCACGAGTGGGTTCAGGCGGGGAGCTGTTTTTT. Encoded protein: CASSPRVGSGGELFF. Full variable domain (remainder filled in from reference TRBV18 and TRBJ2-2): NAGVMQNPRHLVRRRGQEARLRCSPMKGHSHVYWYRQLPEEGLKFMVYLQKENIIDESGMPKERFSAEFPKEGPSILRIQQVVRGDSAAYFCASSPRVGSGGELFFGEGSRLTVL.

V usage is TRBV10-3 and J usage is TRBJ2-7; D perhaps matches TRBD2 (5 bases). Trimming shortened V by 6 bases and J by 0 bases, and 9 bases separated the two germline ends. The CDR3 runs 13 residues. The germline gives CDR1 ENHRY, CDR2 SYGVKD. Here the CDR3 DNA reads TGTGCCATCAGCGGGGTCCTCTCCTACGAGCAGTACTTC. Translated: CAISGVLSYEQYF.

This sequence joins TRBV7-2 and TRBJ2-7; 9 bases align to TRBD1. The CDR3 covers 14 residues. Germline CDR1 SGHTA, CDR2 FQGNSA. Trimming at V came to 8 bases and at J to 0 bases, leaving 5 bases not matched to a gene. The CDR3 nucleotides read TGTGCCAGCCGGGACAGGGAGTACTCCTACGAGCAGTACTTC. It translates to CASRDREYSYEQYF. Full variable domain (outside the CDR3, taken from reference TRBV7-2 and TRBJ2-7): GAGVSQSPSNKVTEKGKDVELRCDPISGHTALYWYRQSLGQGLEFLIYFQGNSAPDKSGLPSDRFSAERTGGSVSTLTIQRTQQEDSAVYLCASRDREYSYEQYFGPGTRLTVT.

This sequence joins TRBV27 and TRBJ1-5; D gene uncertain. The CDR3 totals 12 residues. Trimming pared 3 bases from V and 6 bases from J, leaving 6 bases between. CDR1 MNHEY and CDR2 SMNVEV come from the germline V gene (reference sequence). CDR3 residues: CASSFSGQPQHF. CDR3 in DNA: TGTGCCAGCAGTTTTTCAGGTCAGCCCCAGCATTTT.

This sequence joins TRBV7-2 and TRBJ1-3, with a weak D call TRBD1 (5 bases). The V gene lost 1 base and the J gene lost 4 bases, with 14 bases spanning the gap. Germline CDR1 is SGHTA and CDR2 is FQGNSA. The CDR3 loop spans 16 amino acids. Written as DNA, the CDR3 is TGTGCCAGCAGCTTAGAACATGTGCAGGGAGGAAACACCATATATTTT. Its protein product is CASSLEHVQGGNTIYF.

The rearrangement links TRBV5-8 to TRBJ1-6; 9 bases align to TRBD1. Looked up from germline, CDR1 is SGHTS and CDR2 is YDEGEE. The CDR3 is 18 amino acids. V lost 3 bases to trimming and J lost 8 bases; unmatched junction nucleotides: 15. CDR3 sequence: CASSWDRDREDQDSPLHF. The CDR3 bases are TGTGCCAGCAGCTGGGACCGGGACAGGGAAGATCAGGATTCACCCCTCCACTTT.

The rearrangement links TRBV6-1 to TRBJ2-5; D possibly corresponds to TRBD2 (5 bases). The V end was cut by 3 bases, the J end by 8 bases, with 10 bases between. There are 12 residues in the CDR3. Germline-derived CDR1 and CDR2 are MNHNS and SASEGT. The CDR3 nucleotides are TGTGCCAGCAGTGAGGAACTAGTTACCCAGTACTTC. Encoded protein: CASSEELVTQYF.

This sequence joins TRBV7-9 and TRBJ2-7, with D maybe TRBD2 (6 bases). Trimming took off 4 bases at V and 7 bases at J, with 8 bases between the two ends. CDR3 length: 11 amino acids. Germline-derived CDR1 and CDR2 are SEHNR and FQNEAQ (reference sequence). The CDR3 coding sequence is TGTGCCAGCAGCTCCGCGGGGGAGCAGTACTTC. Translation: CASSSAGEQYF.

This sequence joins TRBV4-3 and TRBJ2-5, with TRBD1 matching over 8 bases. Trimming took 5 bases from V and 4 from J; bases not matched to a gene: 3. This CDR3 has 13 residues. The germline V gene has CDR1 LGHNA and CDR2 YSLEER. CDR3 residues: CASSSDRGETQYF. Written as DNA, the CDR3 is TGCGCCAGCAGCAGTGACAGGGGAGAGACCCAGTACTTC.

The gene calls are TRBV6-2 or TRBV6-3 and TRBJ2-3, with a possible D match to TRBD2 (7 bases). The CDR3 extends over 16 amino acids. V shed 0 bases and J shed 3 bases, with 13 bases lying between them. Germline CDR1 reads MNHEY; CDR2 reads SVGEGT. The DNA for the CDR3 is TGTGCCAGCAGTTACTCGGGGGCGGGAGTGACAGATACGCAGTATTTT. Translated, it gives CASSYSGAGVTDTQYF.

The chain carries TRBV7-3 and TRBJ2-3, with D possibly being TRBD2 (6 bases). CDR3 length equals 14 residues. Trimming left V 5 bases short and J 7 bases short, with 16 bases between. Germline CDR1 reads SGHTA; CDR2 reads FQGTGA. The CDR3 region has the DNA TGTGCCAGCAGCCCCGGGACTGGAACCAATACGCAGTATTTT. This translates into CASSPGTGTNTQYF. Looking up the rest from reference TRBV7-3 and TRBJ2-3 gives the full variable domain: GAGVSQTPSNKVTEKGKYVELRCDPISGHTALYWYRQSLGQGPEFLIYFQGTGAADDSGLPNDRFFAVRPEGSVSTLKIQRTERGDSAVYLCASSPGTGTNTQYFGPGTRLTVL.

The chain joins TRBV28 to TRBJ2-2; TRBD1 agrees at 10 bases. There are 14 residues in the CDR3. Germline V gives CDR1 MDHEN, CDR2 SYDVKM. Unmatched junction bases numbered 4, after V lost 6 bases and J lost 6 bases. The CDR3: CASRGGQGAGELFF. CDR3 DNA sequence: TGTGCCAGCAGGGGAGGACAGGGGGCCGGGGAGCTGTTTTTT.

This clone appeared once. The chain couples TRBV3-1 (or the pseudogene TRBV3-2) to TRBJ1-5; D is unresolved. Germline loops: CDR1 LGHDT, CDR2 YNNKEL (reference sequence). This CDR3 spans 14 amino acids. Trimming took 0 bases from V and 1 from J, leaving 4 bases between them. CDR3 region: CASSQDASNQPQHF. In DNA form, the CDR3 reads TGTGCCAGCAGCCAAGATGCGAGCAATCAGCCCCAGCATTTT.

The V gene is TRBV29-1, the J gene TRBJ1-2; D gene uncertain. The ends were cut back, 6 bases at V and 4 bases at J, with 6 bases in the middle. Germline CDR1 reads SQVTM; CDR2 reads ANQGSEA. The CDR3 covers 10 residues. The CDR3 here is CSVYSYGYTF. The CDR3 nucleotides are TGCAGCGTGTACAGCTATGGCTACACCTTC.

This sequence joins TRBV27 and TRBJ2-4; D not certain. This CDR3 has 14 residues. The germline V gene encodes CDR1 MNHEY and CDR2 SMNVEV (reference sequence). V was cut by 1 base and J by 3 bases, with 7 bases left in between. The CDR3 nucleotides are TGTGCCAGCAGTTTATATTACGGCAAAAACATTCAGTACTTC. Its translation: CASSLYYGKNIQYF.

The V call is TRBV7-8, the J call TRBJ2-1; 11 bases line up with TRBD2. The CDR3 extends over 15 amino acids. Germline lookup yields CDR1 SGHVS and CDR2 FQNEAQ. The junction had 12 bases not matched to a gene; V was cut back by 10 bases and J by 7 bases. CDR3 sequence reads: CATHMLAGGGNEQFF. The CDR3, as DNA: TGTGCCACCCACATGCTAGCGGGAGGTGGGAATGAGCAGTTCTTC.

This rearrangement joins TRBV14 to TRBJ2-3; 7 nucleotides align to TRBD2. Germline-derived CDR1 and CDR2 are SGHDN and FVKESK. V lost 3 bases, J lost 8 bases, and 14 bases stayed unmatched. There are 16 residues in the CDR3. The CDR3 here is CASSHGGSNVRRTQYF. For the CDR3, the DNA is TGTGCCAGCAGCCATGGCGGGAGTAATGTAAGGCGTACGCAGTATTTT. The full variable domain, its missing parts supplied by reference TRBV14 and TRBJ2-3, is EAGVTQFPSHSVIEKGQTVTLRCDPISGHDNLYWYRRVMGKEIKFLLHFVKESKQDESGMPNNRFLAERTGGTYSTLKVQPAELEDSGVYFCASSHGGSNVRRTQYFGPGTRLTVL.

The CDR3 loop is CASSRDRAGGYTF. Written as DNA, the CDR3 is TGTGCCAGCAGCCGGGACAGGGCGGGCGGCTACACCTTC. The rearrangement joins TRBV3-1 (or the pseudogene TRBV3-2) to TRBJ1-2; TRBD1 aligns across 9 bases. Germline CDR1 reads LGHDT; CDR2 reads YNNKEL (reference sequence). The CDR3 sequence is 13 residues long. V trimming: 4 bases; J trimming: 8 bases; junction bases outside the gene matches: 5.

DNA of the CDR3: TGCGCCAGCAGCCAAGAGTCGGTGTTCTTGGAGCAGTACTTC. Translation: CASSQESVFLEQYF. The chain links TRBV4-1 to TRBJ2-7; D gene uncertain. Trimming pared 0 bases from V and 7 bases from J, leaving 13 bases between. Germline V gives CDR1 MGHRA, CDR2 YSYEKL. This CDR3 contains 14 residues.

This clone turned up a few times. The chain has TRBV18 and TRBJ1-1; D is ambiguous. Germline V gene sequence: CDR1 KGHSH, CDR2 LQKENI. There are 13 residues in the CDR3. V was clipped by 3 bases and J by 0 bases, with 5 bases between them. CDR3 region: CASSPILNTEAFF. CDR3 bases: TGTGCCAGCTCACCTATTTTGAACACTGAAGCTTTCTTT. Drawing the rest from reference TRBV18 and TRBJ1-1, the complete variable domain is NAGVMQNPRHLVRRRGQEARLRCSPMKGHSHVYWYRQLPEEGLKFMVYLQKENIIDESGMPKERFSAEFPKEGPSILRIQQVVRGDSAAYFCASSPILNTEAFFGQGTRLTVV.

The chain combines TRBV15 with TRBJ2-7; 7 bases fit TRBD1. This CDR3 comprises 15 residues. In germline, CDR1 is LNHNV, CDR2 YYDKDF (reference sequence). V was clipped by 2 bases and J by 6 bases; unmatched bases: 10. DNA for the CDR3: TGTGCCACCAGCAGACACCGGGACAGAAGTAGCGAGCAGTACTTC. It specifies CATSRHRDRSSEQYF.